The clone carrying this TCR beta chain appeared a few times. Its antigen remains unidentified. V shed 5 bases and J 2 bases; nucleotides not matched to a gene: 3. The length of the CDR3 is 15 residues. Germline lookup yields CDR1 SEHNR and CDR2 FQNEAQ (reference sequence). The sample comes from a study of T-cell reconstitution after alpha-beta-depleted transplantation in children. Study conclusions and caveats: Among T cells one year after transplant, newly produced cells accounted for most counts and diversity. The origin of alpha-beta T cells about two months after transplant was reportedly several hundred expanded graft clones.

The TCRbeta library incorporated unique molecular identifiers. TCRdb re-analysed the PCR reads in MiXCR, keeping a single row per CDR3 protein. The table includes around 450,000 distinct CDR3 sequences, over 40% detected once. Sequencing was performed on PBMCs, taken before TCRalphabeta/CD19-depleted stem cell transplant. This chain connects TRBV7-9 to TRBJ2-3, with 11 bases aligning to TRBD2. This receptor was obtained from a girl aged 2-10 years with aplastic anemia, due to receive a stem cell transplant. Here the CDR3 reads CASSRTSGLTDTQYF. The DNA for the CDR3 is TGTGCCAGCAGCAGGACTAGCGGGCTCACAGATACGCAGTATTTT.